This T cell receptor (beta chain) was sequenced in a study of identical twins. A universal primer binding site was introduced by template switching. The final cDNA contained unique molecular identifiers. TCRdb independently ran MiXCR on the 5' RACE reads; one entry per CDR3 protein. The sample contains a few hundred thousand distinct CDR3 sequences, less than 20% of which appear only once. This clonotype occurred a few times. What it binds is not known. Study outcomes and limitations: Twins showed weaker excess sharing in their beta out-of-frame sequences. Within cord blood, abundant beta clonotypes carried fewer insertions, but memory repertoires showed no such trend.

The sequence was obtained from a man aged 50 or older in good health. The sample consisted of naive T cells sorted from blood.

The CDR3: CASSQDLGLAIVNEQYF. The DNA for the CDR3 is TGTGCCAGCAGCCAAGATCTCGGACTAGCAATTGTCAACGAGCAGTACTTC. V gene TRBV4-2 combines with J gene TRBJ2-7; 8 positions match TRBD2. This CDR3 contains 17 residues. Per the germline V gene, CDR1 is LGHNA and CDR2 is YNFKEQ. The V segment lost 0 bases and the J segment 5 bases; nucleotides outside the gene matches: 12.